This T cell receptor beta chain was sequenced for a study of cytomegalovirus exposure and HLA in healthy donors. Study-wide points: The study reported that TCR beta sequences accurately predicted HLA-A and HLA-B alleles in most subjects. The classifier reportedly diagnosed cytomegalovirus status with high specificity and sensitivity. The authors judged a highly shared variant cluster likely a sequencing artifact.

PCR amplification relied on 60 Vbeta primers (plus 13 Jbeta primers). Authors' processing steps: In a later analysis, of around 83 million unique beta chains, about 12 million appeared in at least two donors. Libraries were prepared by immunoSEQ multiplex PCR; TCRdb keeps only in-frame clonotypes and omits some of them. V and J calls plus clone size are reproduced from that table; the DNA served to infer D and trimming. The sample lists 200,000 to 250,000 clones; over 65% were seen once. With respect to this clone: What it binds is unknown.

Per the germline V gene, CDR1 is SGHTA and CDR2 is FQGTGA. V shed 4 bases and J shed 1 base, with 18 bases lying between them. CDR3 size: 17 residues. This clonotype originated in a man between 18 and 35 years old in good health and CMV-seronegative. The chain joins TRBV7-3 to TRBJ2-3; D is unclear. Specimen: PBMCs. The CDR3, as DNA: TGTGCCAGCAGCTCTCGTCCATCGACAACACGCACAGATACGCAGTATTTT. Protein: CASSSRPSTTRTDTQYF.